The entry below describes one T cell receptor (beta chain). No antigen is known for it. Produced via immunoSEQ multiplex PCR; TCRdb's table is partial and in-frame only. There are roughly 25,000 clones in the sample; 88% occur only once, and under 25% lies in the top ten. This record belongs to a study of OX40 agonist ivuxolimab in advanced cancers. Study in general: Patients' therapy was ivuxolimab, an antibody that acts as an agonist of OX40 (CD134). Earlier treatment with anti-PD-1, anti-PD-L1 or anti-CTLA-4 was permitted, and over 35% had received some. General study results and limits: At doses 0.1 to 3.0 mg/kg, CD4+ and CD8+ clones expanded.

The V end lost 4 bases, the J end lost 5 bases, and 15 bases lay between the germline ends. Germline V gene sequence: CDR1 WSHSY, CDR2 SAAADI. The CDR3 is made up of 14 amino acids. The material sequenced was CD4+ or CD8+ T cells sorted from blood, taken in a trial of the OX40 agonist ivuxolimab. The TCR comes from an adult with an advanced solid tumor such as melanoma, head and neck, liver or kidney cancer. The rearrangement uses TRBV10-2 and TRBJ2-7; the D is unclear. The DNA of the CDR3 is TGCGCCAGCAGTGTACTTCCGACGATGAACGAGCAGTACTTC. Translating it yields CASSVLPTMNEQYF.